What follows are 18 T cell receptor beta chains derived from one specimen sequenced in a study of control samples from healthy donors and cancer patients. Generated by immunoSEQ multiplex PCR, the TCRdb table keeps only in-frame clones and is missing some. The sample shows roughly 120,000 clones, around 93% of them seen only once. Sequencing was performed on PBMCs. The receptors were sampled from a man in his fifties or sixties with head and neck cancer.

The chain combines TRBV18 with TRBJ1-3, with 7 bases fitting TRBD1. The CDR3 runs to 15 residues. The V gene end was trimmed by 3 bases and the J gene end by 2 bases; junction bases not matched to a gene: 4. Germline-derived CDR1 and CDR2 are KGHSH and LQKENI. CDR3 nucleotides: TGTGCCAGCTCACCTGCTAGGGGGCCTGGAAACACCATATATTTT. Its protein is CASSPARGPGNTIYF.

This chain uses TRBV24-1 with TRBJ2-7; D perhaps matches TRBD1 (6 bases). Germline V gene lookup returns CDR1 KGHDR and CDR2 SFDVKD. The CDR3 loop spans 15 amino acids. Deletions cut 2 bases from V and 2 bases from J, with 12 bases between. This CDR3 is CATSDSGTGTYEQYF. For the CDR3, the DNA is TGTGCCACCAGTGATTCCGGCACAGGGACCTACGAGCAGTACTTC.

The CDR3 sequence: CASGDRPGNQPQHF. The CDR3 DNA sequence: TGTGCCAGTGGGGACAGGCCGGGCAATCAGCCCCAGCATTTT. The V call is TRBV19, the J call TRBJ1-5; 8 positions agree with TRBD1. Germline V gene lookup returns CDR1 LNHDA and CDR2 SQIVND (reference sequence). The CDR3 extends over 14 amino acids. The V segment lost 8 bases and the J segment 2 bases; nucleotides outside the gene matches: 5.

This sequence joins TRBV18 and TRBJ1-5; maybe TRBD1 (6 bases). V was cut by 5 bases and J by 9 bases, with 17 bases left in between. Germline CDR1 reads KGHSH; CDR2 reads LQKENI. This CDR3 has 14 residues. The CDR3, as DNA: TGTGCCAGCTCAACCCTGGCAGGGGAACGGCCCCAGCATTTT. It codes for CASSTLAGERPQHF.

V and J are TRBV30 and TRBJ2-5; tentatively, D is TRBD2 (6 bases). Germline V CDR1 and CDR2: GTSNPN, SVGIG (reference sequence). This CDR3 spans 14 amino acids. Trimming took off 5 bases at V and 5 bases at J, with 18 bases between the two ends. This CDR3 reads CAWATTPGGETQYF. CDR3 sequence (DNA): TGTGCCTGGGCAACCACACCCGGAGGGGAGACCCAGTACTTC.

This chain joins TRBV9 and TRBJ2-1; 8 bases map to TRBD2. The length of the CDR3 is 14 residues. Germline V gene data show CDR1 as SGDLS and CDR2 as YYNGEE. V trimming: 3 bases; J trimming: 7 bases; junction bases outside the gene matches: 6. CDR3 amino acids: CASSGSGLVNEQFF. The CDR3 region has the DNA TGTGCCAGCAGCGGCTCGGGACTAGTGAATGAGCAGTTCTTC.

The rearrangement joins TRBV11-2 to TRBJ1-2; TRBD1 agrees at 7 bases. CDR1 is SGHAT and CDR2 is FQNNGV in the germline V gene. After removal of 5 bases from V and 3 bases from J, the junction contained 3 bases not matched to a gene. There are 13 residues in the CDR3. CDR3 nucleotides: TGTGCCAGCAGCCTCGGGACAGACTATGGCTACACCTTC. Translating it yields CASSLGTDYGYTF.

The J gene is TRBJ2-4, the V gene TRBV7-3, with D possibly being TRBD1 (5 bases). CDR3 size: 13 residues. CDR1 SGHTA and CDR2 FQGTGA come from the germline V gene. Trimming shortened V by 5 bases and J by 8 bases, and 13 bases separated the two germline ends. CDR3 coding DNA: TGTGCCAGCAGCCCGAGTCAAGGGGACATTCAGTACTTC. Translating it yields CASSPSQGDIQYF.

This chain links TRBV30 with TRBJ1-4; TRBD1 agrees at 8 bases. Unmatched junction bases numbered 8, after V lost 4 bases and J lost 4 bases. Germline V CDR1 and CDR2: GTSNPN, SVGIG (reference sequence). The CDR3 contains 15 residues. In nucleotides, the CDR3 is TGTGCCTGGAAAGGATTACAGGGGGGTAATGAAAAACTGTTTTTT. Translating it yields CAWKGLQGGNEKLFF.

The CDR3 bases are TGTGCCAGCAGCGCGGACAGGGCGGGATACGAGCAGTACTTC. It specifies CASSADRAGYEQYF. V is TRBV7-2 and J is TRBJ2-7, with 8 positions matching TRBD1. After removal of 5 bases from V and 4 bases from J, the junction contained 7 bases not matched to a gene. The length of the CDR3 is 14 residues. Germline CDR1 reads SGHTA; CDR2 reads FQGNSA.

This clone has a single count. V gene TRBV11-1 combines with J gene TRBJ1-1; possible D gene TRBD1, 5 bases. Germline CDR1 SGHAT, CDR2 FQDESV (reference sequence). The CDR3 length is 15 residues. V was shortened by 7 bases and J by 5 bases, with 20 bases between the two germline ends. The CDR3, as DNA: TGTGCCAGCAACCTTGGCGGGGGTTTGGCGACTGAAGCTTTCTTT. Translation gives CASNLGGGLATEAFF. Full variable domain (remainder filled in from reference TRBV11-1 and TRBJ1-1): EAEVAQSPRYKITEKSQAVAFWCDPISGHATLYWYRQILGQGPELLVQFQDESVVDDSQLPKDRFSAERLKGVDSTLKIQPAELGDSAMYLCASNLGGGLATEAFFGQGTRLTVV.

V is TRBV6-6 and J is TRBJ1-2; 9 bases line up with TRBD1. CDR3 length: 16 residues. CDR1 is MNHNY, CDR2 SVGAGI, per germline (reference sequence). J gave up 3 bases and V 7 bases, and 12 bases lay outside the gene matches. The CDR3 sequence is CASTFGAGQGDYGYTF. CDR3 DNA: TGTGCCAGCACTTTTGGGGCGGGACAGGGTGACTATGGCTACACCTTC.

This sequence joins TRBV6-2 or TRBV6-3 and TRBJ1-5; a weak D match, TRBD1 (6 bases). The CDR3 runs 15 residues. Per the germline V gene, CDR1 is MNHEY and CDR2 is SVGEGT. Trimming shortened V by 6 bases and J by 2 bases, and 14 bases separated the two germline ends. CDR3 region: CASSPTGLGNQPQHF. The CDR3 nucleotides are TGTGCCAGCAGCCCGACAGGCCTCGGCAATCAGCCCCAGCATTTT.

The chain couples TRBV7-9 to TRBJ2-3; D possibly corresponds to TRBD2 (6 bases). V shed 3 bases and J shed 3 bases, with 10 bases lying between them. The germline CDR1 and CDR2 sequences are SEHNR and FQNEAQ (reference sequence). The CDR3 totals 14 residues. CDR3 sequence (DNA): TGTGCCAGCAGCTTTCGGGAGTTGACAGATACGCAGTATTTT. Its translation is CASSFRELTDTQYF.

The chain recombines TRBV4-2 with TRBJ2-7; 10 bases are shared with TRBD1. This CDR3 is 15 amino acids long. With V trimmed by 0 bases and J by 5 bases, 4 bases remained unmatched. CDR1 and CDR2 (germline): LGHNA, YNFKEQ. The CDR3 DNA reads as TGTGCCAGCAGCCAAGAGGGACAGGGGAGCAACGAGCAGTACTTC. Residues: CASSQEGQGSNEQYF.

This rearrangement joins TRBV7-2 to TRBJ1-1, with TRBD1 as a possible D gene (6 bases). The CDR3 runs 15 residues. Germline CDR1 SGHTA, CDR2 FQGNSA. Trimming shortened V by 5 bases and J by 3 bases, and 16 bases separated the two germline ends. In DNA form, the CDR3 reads TGTGCCAGCAGCATAGGACAGATGCCCTACACTGAAGCTTTCTTT. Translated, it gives CASSIGQMPYTEAFF.

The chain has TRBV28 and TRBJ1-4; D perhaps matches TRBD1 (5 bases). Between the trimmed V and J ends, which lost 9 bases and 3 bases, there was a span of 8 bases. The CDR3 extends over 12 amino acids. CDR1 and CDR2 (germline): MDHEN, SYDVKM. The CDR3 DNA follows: TGTGCCAGTAGACAGTCTAATGAAAAACTGTTTTTT. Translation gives CASRQSNEKLFF.

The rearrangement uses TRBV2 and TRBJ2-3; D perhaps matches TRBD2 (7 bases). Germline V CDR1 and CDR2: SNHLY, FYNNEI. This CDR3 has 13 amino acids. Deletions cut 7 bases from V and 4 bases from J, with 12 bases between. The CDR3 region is CASKRGGADTQYF. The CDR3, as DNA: TGTGCCAGCAAGAGGGGGGGGGCAGATACGCAGTATTTT.